This T cell receptor (beta chain) was recovered during a study of post-analysis software for immune sequencing data. For this clonotype: Its target is not known.

Study outcomes and limitations: Higher frequency in patients than in controls was seen for five TRBV segments, with TRBV5-6, TRBV5-1 and TRBV20-1 among them.

V was clipped by 1 base and J by 8 bases; unmatched bases: 14. The CDR3 loop spans 16 amino acids. CDR1 and CDR2 (germline): DFQATT, SNEGSKA (reference sequence). The TCR beta cDNA libraries contained unique molecular identifiers. Input of about 0.9 to 10 million T cells yielded a few hundred thousand cDNA molecules. Via MiXCR, TCRdb re-called the PCR reads, giving one row per CDR3 protein. The sample carries roughly 410,000 distinct CDR3 sequences, 30% to 45% recorded once. The chain recombines TRBV20-1 with TRBJ2-3, with 8 bases identical to TRBD2. The sequence was obtained from a girl aged 5-17 years with multiple sclerosis. The sequenced material came from blood. This CDR3 reads CSARAPLAVWLGTQYF. The DNA for the CDR3 is TGCAGTGCTAGAGCTCCACTAGCGGTGTGGCTTGGTACGCAGTATTTT.